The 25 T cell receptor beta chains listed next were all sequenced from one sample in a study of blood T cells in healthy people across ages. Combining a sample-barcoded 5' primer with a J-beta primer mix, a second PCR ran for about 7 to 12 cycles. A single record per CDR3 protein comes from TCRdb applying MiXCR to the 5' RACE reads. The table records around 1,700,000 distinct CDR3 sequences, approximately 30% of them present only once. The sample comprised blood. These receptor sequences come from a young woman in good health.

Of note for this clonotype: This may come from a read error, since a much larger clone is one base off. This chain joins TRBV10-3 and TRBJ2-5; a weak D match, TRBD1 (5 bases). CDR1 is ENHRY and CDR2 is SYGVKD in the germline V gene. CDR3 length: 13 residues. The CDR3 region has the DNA TGTGCCACCAGTGAGAAGGGGCAAGAGACCCAGTACTTC. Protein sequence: CATSEKGQETQYF.

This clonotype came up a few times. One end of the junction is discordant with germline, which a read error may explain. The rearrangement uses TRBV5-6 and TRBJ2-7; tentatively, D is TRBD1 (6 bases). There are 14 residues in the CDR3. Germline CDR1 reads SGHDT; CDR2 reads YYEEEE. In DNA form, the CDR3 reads TGTACCAGCACCACCAGGGGCCGATCCTACGAGCAGTACTTC. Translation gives CTSTTRGRSYEQYF.

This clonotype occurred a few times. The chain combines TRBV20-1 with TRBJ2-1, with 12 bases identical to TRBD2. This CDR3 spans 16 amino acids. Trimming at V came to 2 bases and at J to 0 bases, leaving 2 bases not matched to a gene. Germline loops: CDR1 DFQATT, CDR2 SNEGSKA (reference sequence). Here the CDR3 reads CSARPTSGGSYNEQFF. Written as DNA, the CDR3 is TGCAGTGCTAGACCGACTAGCGGGGGCTCCTACAATGAGCAGTTCTTC.

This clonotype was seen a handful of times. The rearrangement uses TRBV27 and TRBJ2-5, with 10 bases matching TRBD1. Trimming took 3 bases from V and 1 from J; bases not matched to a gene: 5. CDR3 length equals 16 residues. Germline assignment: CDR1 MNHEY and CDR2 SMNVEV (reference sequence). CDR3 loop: CASSLGDRGRQETQYF. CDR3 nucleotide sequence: TGTGCCAGCAGTTTGGGGGACAGGGGCCGCCAAGAGACCCAGTACTTC.

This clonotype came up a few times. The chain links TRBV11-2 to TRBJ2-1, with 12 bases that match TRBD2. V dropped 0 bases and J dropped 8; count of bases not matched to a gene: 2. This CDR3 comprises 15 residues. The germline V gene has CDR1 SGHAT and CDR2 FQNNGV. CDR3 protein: CASSLDGLAGHEQFF. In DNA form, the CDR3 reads TGTGCCAGCAGCTTAGACGGACTAGCGGGACATGAGCAGTTCTTC.

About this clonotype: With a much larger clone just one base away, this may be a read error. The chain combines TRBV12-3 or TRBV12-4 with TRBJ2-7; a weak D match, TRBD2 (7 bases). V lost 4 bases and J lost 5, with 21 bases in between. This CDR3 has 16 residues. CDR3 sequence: CASSSAHGGRGDEQYF. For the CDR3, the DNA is TGTGCCAGCAGTTCGGCCCACGGGGGCCGGGGGGACGAGCAGTACTTC.

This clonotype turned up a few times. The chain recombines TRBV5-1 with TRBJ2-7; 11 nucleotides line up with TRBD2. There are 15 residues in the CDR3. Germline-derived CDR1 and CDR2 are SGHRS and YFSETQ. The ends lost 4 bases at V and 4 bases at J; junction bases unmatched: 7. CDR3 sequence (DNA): TGCGCCAGCAGCCCCAGACTAGCGGGAAAGTACGAGCAGTACTTC. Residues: CASSPRLAGKYEQYF.

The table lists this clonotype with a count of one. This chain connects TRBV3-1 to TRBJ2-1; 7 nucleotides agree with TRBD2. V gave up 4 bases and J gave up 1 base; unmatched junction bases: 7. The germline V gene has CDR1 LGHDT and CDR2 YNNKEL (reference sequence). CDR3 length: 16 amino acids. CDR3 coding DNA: TGTGCCAGCAGCCCCCCAATAGCGGGTTCCTACAATGAGCAGTTCTTC. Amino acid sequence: CASSPPIAGSYNEQFF.

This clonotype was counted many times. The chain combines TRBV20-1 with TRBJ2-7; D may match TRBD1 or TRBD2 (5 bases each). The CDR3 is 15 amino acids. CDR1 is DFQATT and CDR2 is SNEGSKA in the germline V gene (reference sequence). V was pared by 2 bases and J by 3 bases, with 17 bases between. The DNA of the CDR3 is TGCAGTGCTAGAACAGGTCCTAGCTCCCTCTACGAGCAGTACTTC. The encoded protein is CSARTGPSSLYEQYF.

Here the CDR3 reads CASSLGSGGLVDTQYF. The CDR3 DNA follows: TGTGCCAGCAGCTTAGGATCCGGGGGGTTGGTAGATACGCAGTATTTT. V and J are TRBV7-3 and TRBJ2-3; 7 bases fit TRBD2. V was pared by 2 bases and J by 5 bases, with 10 bases of the junction left unmatched. CDR1 is SGHTA and CDR2 is FQGTGA in the germline V gene. The CDR3 length is 16 residues.

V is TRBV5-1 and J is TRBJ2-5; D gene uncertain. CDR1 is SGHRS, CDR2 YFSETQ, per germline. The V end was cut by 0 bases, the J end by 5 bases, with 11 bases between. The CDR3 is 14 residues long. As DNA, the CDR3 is TGCGCCAGCAGCTTGGCCCACATAACGGAGACCCAGTACTTC. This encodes CASSLAHITETQYF.

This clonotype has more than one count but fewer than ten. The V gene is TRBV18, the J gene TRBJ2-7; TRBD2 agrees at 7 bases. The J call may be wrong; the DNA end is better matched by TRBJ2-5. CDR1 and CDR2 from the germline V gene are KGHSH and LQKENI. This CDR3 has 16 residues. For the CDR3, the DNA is TGTGCCAGCTCACCACCTTCACTAGCGACCGGAGAGACCCAGTACTTC. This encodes CASSPPSLATGETQYF.

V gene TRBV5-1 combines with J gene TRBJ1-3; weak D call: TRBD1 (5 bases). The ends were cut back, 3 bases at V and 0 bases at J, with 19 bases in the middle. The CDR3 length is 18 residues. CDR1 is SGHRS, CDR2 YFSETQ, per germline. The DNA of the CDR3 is TGCGCCAGCAGCTCCTGGACACCTTTCGCCTCCTCTGGAAACACCATATATTTT. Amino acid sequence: CASSSWTPFASSGNTIYF.

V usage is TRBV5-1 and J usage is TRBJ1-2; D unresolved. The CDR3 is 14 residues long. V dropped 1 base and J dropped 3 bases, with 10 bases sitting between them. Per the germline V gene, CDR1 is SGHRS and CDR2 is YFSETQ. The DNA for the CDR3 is TGCGCCAGCAGCTTGATACCTGAGGACTATGGCTACACCTTC. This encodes CASSLIPEDYGYTF.

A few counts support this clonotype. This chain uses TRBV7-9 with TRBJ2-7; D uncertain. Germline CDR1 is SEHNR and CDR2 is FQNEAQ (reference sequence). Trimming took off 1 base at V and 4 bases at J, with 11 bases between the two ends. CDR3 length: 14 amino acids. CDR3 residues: CASSLDGLRYEQYF. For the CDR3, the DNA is TGTGCCAGCAGCTTAGATGGTCTTAGGTACGAGCAGTACTTC.

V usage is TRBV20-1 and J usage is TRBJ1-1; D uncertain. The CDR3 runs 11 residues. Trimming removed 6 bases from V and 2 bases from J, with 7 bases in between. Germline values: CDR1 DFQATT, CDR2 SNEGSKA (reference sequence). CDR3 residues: CSALHNTEAFF. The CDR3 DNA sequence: TGCAGTGCCCTCCATAACACTGAAGCTTTCTTT.

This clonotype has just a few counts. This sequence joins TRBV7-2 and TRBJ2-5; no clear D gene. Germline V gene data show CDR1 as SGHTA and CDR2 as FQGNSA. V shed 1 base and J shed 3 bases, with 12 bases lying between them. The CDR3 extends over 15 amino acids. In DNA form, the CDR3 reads TGTGCCAGCAGCTTAGGAGGTGGCGGAAAAGAGACCCAGTACTTC. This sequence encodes CASSLGGGGKETQYF.

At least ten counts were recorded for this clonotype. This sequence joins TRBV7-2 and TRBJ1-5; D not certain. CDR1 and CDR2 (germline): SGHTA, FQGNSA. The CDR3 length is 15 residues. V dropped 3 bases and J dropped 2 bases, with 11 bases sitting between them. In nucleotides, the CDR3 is TGTGCCAGCAGCTTCGGTTCCCAGGGCAATCAGCCCCAGCATTTT. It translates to CASSFGSQGNQPQHF.

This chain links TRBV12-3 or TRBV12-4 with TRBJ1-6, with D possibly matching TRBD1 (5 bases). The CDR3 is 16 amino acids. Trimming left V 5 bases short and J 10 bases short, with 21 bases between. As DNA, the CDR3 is TGTGCCAGCAGTCCAGGGCCCCCTCTGGGACGGTCACCCCTCCACTTT. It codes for CASSPGPPLGRSPLHF.

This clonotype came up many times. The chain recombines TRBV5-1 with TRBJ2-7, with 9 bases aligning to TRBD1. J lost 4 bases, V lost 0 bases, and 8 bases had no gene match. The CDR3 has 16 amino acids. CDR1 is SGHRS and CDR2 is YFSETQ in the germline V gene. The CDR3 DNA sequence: TGCGCCAGCAGCTTGGTACAGGGACAGGGTTTGTACGAGCAGTACTTC. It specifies CASSLVQGQGLYEQYF.

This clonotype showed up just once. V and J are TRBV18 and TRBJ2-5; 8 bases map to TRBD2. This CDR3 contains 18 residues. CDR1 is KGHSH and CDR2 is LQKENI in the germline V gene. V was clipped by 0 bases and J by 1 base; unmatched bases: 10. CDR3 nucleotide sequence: TGTGCCAGCTCACCACCGTACTCGAGCGGGGGATTCCAAGAGACCCAGTACTTC. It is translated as CASSPPYSSGGFQETQYF.

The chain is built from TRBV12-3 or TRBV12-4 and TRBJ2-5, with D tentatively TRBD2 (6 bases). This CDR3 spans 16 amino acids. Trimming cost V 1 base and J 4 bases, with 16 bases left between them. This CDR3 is CASSLESDLGGETQYF. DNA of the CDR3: TGTGCCAGCAGTTTAGAATCGGATCTGGGGGGAGAGACCCAGTACTTC.

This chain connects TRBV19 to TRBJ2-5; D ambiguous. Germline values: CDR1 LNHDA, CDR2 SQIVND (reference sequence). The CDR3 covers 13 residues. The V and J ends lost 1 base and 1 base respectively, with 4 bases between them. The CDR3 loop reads CASSIARQETQYF. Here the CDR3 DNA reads TGTGCCAGTAGTATAGCCCGCCAAGAGACCCAGTACTTC. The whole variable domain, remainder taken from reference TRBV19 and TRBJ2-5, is DGGITQSPKYLFRKEGQNVTLSCEQNLNHDAMYWYRQDPGQGLRLIYYSQIVNDFQKGDIAEGYSVSREKKESFPLTVTSAQKNPTAFYLCASSIARQETQYFGPGTRLLVL.

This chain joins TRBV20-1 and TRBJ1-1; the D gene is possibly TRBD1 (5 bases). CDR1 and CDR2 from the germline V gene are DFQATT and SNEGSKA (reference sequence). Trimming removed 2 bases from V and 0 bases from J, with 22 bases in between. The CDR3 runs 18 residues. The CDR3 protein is CSARFARQGASMNTEAFF. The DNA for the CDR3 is TGCAGTGCTAGATTCGCTCGGCAGGGAGCCTCCATGAACACTGAAGCTTTCTTT.

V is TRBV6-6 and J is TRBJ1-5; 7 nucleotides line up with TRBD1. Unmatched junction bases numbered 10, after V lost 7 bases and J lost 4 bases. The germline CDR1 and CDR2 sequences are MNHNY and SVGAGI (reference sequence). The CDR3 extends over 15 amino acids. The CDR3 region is CASTAGGGGNQPQHF. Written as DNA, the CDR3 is TGTGCCAGCACCGCAGGGGGTGGAGGGAATCAGCCCCAGCATTTT.